This is a list of T cell receptor beta chains from one sample in a study of post-analysis software for immune sequencing data. Using its own MiXCR run on the PCR reads, TCRdb lists one record per CDR3 protein. The sample has hundreds of thousands of distinct CDR3 sequences, 59% seen once. Sequencing was carried out using blood. These receptors were taken from a girl aged 2 to 10 with multiple sclerosis. The CDR3 runs from the conserved cysteine through the conserved F or W. The D gene is left open where the match is weak. Where a row states a size, it is once, few, many or the class of an expanded clone; other rows omit it.

TGTGCCAGCAGCTTGTGGCGGGAGACAGATACGCAGTATTTT | CASSLWRETDTQYF | TRBJ2-3 | TRBD2 | TRBV5-5 | few
TGCGCCAGCAGCTCTGCACAGGGGGCGCGTTGGGCTGAAGCTTTCTTT | CASSSAQGARWAEAFF | TRBJ1-1 | TRBD1 | TRBV5-1 | NA
TGTGCCAGCAGTTTAGCGGGGGGCAGGGGTAGCTATGAGCAGTTCTTC | CASSLAGGRGSYEQFF | TRBJ2-1 | NA | TRBV12-3/TRBV12-4 | NA
TGCAGTGCTAGATCCGAGGGCACAGATACGCAGTATTTT | CSARSEGTDTQYF | TRBJ2-3 | NA | TRBV20-1 | NA
TGTGCCAGCAGTTACGTCGGACAGGGGAAAGATACGCAGTATTTT | CASSYVGQGKDTQYF | TRBJ2-3 | TRBD1 | TRBV6-5 | few
TGTGCCAGCAGTGAACCCCTAGCGGGGGGATACAATGAGCAGTTCTTC | CASSEPLAGGYNEQFF | TRBJ2-1 | TRBD2 | TRBV2 | few
TGTGCCAGCACTCGGCAGGGTGGGAACACTGAAGCTTTCTTT | CASTRQGGNTEAFF | TRBJ1-1 | NA | TRBV6-5 | NA
TGCAGTGCTAGAGGAAACAGGGGACTCTCGGAAGCTTTCTTT | CSARGNRGLSEAFF | TRBJ1-1 | TRBD1 | TRBV20-1 | NA
TGTGCCAGCAGCTTTGGGGGTAGCGGGTACCAAGAGACCCAGTACTTC | CASSFGGSGYQETQYF | TRBJ2-5 | TRBD2 | TRBV7-2 | few
TGTGCCAGCAGTCGCGGACAGGCCGGCACCGGGGAGCTGTTTTTT | CASSRGQAGTGELFF | TRBJ2-2 | TRBD1 | TRBV27 | NA
TGCGCCAGCAGCCAAGTTTCACGCACTGAAGCTTTCTTT | CASSQVSRTEAFF | TRBJ1-1 | NA | TRBV4-1 | NA
TGTGCCAGCAGCCAAGGACAGGGGGCAACAGATACGCAGTATTTT | CASSQGQGATDTQYF | TRBJ2-3 | TRBD1 | TRBV3-1 | NA
TGCGCCAGCAGTGACGGGGTACCCTACAATGAGCAGTTCTTC | CASSDGVPYNEQFF | TRBJ2-1 | NA | TRBV10-1 | few
TGCGCCAGCAGCTACGGGACAGGGAGCCAAGAGACCCAGTACTTC | CASSYGTGSQETQYF | TRBJ2-5 | TRBD1 | TRBV5-1 | NA
TGCAGTGCTAGCCCACAGGGGCTCTACAATGAGCAGTTCTTC | CSASPQGLYNEQFF | TRBJ2-1 | TRBD1 | TRBV20-1 | NA
TGTGCCAGCAGCCCCACAGGGGGCCACAATGAGCAGTTCTTC | CASSPTGGHNEQFF | TRBJ2-1 | TRBD1 | TRBV7-2 | NA
TGCAGCGTTGCTGGGACAGGATTCAATCAGCCCCAGCATTTT | CSVAGTGFNQPQHF | TRBJ1-5 | TRBD1 | TRBV29-1 | NA
TGTGCCAGCAGTGACCGGGACAGGGGCGGCGAGCAGTACTTC | CASSDRDRGGEQYF | TRBJ2-7 | TRBD1 | TRBV12-3/TRBV12-4 | NA
TGTGCCAGCAGCGCCAATTCCCTAGCGGGAGCCACAGATACGCAGTATTTT | CASSANSLAGATDTQYF | TRBJ2-3 | TRBD2 | TRBV9 | NA
TGTGCCAGCAGTTACTCCCGACTAGCGGTCTCCCTGCAATACAATGAGCAGTTCTTC | CASSYSRLAVSLQYNEQFF | TRBJ2-1 | TRBD2 | TRBV6-5 | NA
TGTGCCAGCCTCGACAGGTACGAGCAGTACTTC | CASLDRYEQYF | TRBJ2-7 | NA | TRBV2 | NA
TGTGCCAGCAGCTACTGGGGACAGGGAAAAGAGACCCAGTACTTC | CASSYWGQGKETQYF | TRBJ2-5 | TRBD1 | TRBV6-5 | NA
TGCAGTGCCTCAAAGATAGCGGGCTCAGATACGCAGTATTTT | CSASKIAGSDTQYF | TRBJ2-3 | TRBD2 | TRBV20-1 | NA
TGCAGCGCTAGAGGGGAGCCCAATCAGCCCCAGCATTTT | CSARGEPNQPQHF | TRBJ1-5 | NA | TRBV20-1 | NA
TGTGCCAGCACAACTACCGATCTAGAGAAAAATGAGCAGTTCTTC | CASTTTDLEKNEQFF | TRBJ2-1 | NA | TRBV6-6 | NA
TGTGCCAGCTTTGCAGGGGGCATGAGAGAGACCCAGTACTTC | CASFAGGMRETQYF | TRBJ2-5 | TRBD1 | TRBV6-1 | NA
TGTGCCAGCAGCCAAGATCACAGGGGTCATGGCTACACCTTC | CASSQDHRGHGYTF | TRBJ1-2 | TRBD1 | TRBV3-1 | few
TGTGCCAGCAGTTGGGGACTAAGCAATCAGCCCCAGCATTTT | CASSWGLSNQPQHF | TRBJ1-5 | NA | TRBV28 | few
TGTGCCACCCAGGGACAGGGGAACACTGAAGCTTTCTTT | CATQGQGNTEAFF | TRBJ1-1 | TRBD1 | TRBV24-1 | NA
TGTGCCAGCCTTACGACAGGGGTGGACTATGGCTACACCTTC | CASLTTGVDYGYTF | TRBJ1-2 | TRBD1 | TRBV6-1 | NA
TGCGCCAGCAGCCCGGGGAGCGGCCTCACAGATACGCAGTATTTT | CASSPGSGLTDTQYF | TRBJ2-3 | NA | TRBV5-1 | NA
TGTGCCACCCCTGGCCAGGAGAGCTCCTATAATTCACCCCTCCACTTT | CATPGQESSYNSPLHF | TRBJ1-6 | NA | TRBV28 | NA
TGTGCCAGCAGCGTAGACGTCGGGAAGCAGTTCTTC | CASSVDVGKQFF | TRBJ2-1 | NA | TRBV9 | NA
TGTGCCAGCAGTTACAAAGGGGCCGGTACTAGTGAAGCTTTCTTT | CASSYKGAGTSEAFF | TRBJ1-1 | NA | TRBV6-6 | NA
TGTGCCAGCAGTTTCATGGGGACCGTAGCGGGAGGCGTCAATGAGCAGTTCTTC | CASSFMGTVAGGVNEQFF | TRBJ2-1 | TRBD2 | TRBV12-3/TRBV12-4 | NA
TGTGCCATCAGTGAGACCGGACAGGGTACAGGTGAGCAGTTCTTC | CAISETGQGTGEQFF | TRBJ2-1 | TRBD1 | TRBV10-3 | few
TGTGCCAGCAGTGAAAGGGGTGGAAGTAGTCACAATCAGCCCCAGCATTTT | CASSERGGSSHNQPQHF | TRBJ1-5 | NA | TRBV6-1 | NA
TGTGCCAGCAGTTCACTGACTCTTGTGGGGACTGAAGCTTTCTTT | CASSSLTLVGTEAFF | TRBJ1-1 | NA | TRBV6-1 | NA